The next 27 T cell receptor gamma chains were all read from a single sample in a study of γδ T cells in repeated Plasmodium falciparum infection. TCRdb fed the multiplex PCR reads to CATT. Of around 27,000 gamma-chain clones in the sample, over 1.1% were seen once. Gammadelta T cells were flow-sorted from PBMC into Vgamma9/Vdelta2+ and Vdelta2-negative populations for bulk analysis. Specimen: gamma-delta T cells from blood. The source of these receptors is a pool of human donors (malaria-infected and uninfected, not separated).

Details on this clone: A far larger clone differs by one base, so this is likely a read error. This specimen includes other DNA sequences encoding the same CDR3. The CDR3 nucleotides read TGCGCCACCTGGGACGGGCCTTGGATCAAGACGTTT. Translating gives CATWDGPWIKTF. V and J are TRGV2 and TRGJP2. The J gene, not given by TCRdb, was assigned here from a germline match of the nucleotide sequence. Germline CDR1 is EGSNGY and CDR2 is YDSYNSKV. The CDR3 contains 12 residues.

Note on this clone: The amino acid sequence in TCRdb belongs to a much larger clone and departs from this DNA's translation at residue 11, likely a sequencing read error; the sequence shown is translated from the DNA. The V gene is TRGV3, the J gene TRGJP2. The J gene, missing from TCRdb, was assigned here through DNA to germline matching. Germline assignment: CDR1 VTNTFY and CDR2 YDVSTARD (reference sequence). The CDR3 totals 15 residues. Here the CDR3 reads CATWDRQGSDRIKTF. DNA for the CDR3: TGTGCCACCTGGGACAGGCAGGGTAGTGATCGGATCAAGACGTTT.

This clone showed up many times. The V call is TRGV4, the J call TRGJ1 or TRGJ2. Since TCRdb gives no J gene, matching the DNA to germline was used here to assign it. Germline V gene data show CDR1 as EGSTGY and CDR2 as YDSYTSSV. The CDR3 has 12 residues. Trimming took 0 bases from V and 10 from J; bases not matched to a gene: 6. The CDR3 DNA reads TGTGCCACCTGGGATGGGCCTTGGAAGAAACTCTTT. Its translation: CATWDGPWKKLF.

Comments on this clone: A far larger clone is just one base off, so this is likely a read error. The identical CDR3 is also encoded by other nucleotide sequences in the sample. This chain joins TRGV9 and TRGJ1 or TRGJ2. No J gene is reported in TCRdb; it was inferred here by comparing the DNA with germline. V was pared by 1 base and J by 11 bases, with 11 bases of the junction left unmatched. The CDR3 totals 13 residues. CDR1 is GITISATS and CDR2 is ISYDGTV in the germline V gene (reference sequence). In nucleotides, the CDR3 is TGTGCCTTGTGGGAGGTTATCCCCCTCGAGAAACTCTTT. Protein sequence: CALWEVIPLEKLF.

At least ten counts were recorded for this clone. A far larger clone is one base from this, pointing to a likely read error. Other nucleotide sequences in the sample specify the same CDR3. The V gene is TRGV9, the J gene TRGJP2. The J gene is not listed in TCRdb, so it was assigned here from a DNA match to germline. This CDR3 is 16 amino acids long. Per the germline V gene, CDR1 is GITISATS and CDR2 is ISYDGTV (reference sequence). The DNA of the CDR3 is TGTGCCCTGTGGGAGGTGCAGGGGGGTAGTGATTGGATCAAGACGTTT. Encoded protein: CALWEVQGGSDWIKTF.

Many counts were recorded for this clone. The genes are TRGV4 and TRGJ1 or TRGJ2. V shed 1 base, J shed 7 bases, and the junction held 13 bases outside the gene matches. Germline V gene sequence: CDR1 EGSTGY, CDR2 YDSYTSSV. The CDR3 sequence is 15 residues long. The CDR3 nucleotides read TGTGCCACCTGGGATGGAAGACCCGACCGCTATAAGAAACTCTTT. This codes for CATWDGRPDRYKKLF.

Ten or more counts support this clone. TCRdb's protein for this DNA is that of a much larger clone and differs from the translation at residue 13, likely a read error; the protein shown is the DNA translation. The chain employs TRGV9 and TRGJP1. The J gene, left out of TCRdb, was set here by checking the DNA against germline. CDR3 size: 17 residues. Germline lookup yields CDR1 GITISATS and CDR2 ISYDGTV (reference sequence). CDR3 sequence (DNA): TGTGCCTTGTGGGGGCCACTCACCAATACCACTGGTCGGTTCAAGATATTT. This gives the protein CALWGPLTNTTGRFKIF.

In its sample, this clone was seen many times. TCRdb has a much larger clone's protein, which differs at residue 5 from the translation of this DNA, likely because of a read error; what is shown is the protein translated from the DNA. The chain couples TRGV3 to TRGJ1 or TRGJ2. The CDR3 spans 12 residues. J lost 2 bases, V lost 6 bases, and 4 bases had no gene match. The germline V gene encodes CDR1 VTNTFY and CDR2 YDVSTARD (reference sequence). The CDR3 region has the DNA TGTGCCACCTGGCGACATTATTATAAGAAACTCTTT. Protein: CATWRHYYKKLF.

This clone appeared a few times. The TCRdb protein, from a much larger clone, departs from this DNA's translation at residue 14, likely by read error; the protein shown derives from the DNA. The chain recombines TRGV9 with TRGJP. The J gene, missing from TCRdb, was assigned here through DNA to germline matching. Germline V gene lookup returns CDR1 GITISATS and CDR2 ISYDGTV (reference sequence). The CDR3 runs 18 residues. This CDR3 is CALWEVGVQELGKEIKVF. CDR3 coding DNA: TGTGCCTTGTGGGAGGTGGGGGTTCAGGAGTTGGGCAAAGAAATCAAGGTATTT.

This clone showed up just a few times. A read error likely explains why the TCRdb protein, taken from a much larger clone, differs from this DNA's translation at residue 5; the protein shown is translated from the DNA. The V gene is TRGV9, the J gene TRGJP. The J gene is not listed in TCRdb, so it was assigned here from a DNA match to germline. There are 18 residues in the CDR3. J gave up 9 bases and V 6 bases, and 17 bases lay outside the gene matches. CDR1 is GITISATS and CDR2 is ISYDGTV in the germline V gene (reference sequence). As DNA, the CDR3 is TGTGCCTTGTGGAACCAGGGCGCTTTTGGGTTGGGCAAAAAAATCAAGGTATTT. Protein: CALWNQGAFGLGKKIKVF.

This clone was counted only a few times. Translating this DNA gives a protein that differs at residue 6 from the TCRdb one, which belongs to a much larger clone; a read error is likely, and the protein shown is this translation. The chain employs TRGV9 and TRGJP. TCRdb leaves out the J gene; it was filled in here by matching the DNA to germline. Germline values: CDR1 GITISATS, CDR2 ISYDGTV (reference sequence). The CDR3 runs to 17 residues. J was trimmed by 9 bases and V by 2 bases; bases with no gene match: 10. The CDR3 reads CALWEAEEVLGKKIKVF. Written as DNA, the CDR3 is TGTGCCTTGTGGGAGGCGGAGGAGGTGTTGGGCAAAAAAATCAAGGTATTT.

This clone showed up many times. Just one base apart from a much larger clone, this may be a read error. Additional DNA sequences in this sample encode the identical CDR3. The chain couples TRGV4 to TRGJ1 or TRGJ2. Trimming took 0 bases from V and 5 from J; bases not matched to a gene: 4. This CDR3 region has 13 residues. Germline V gene lookup returns CDR1 EGSTGY and CDR2 YDSYTSSV. This chain's CDR3 is CATWDGPHYKKLF. CDR3 DNA sequence: TGTGCCACCTGGGATGGGCCACATTATAAGAAACTCTTT.

This clone was counted ten times or more. A read error is the likely source, as a far larger clone sits one nucleotide away. This sequence joins TRGV4 and TRGJ1 or TRGJ2. CDR1 is EGSTGY, CDR2 YDSYTSSV, per germline. The CDR3 runs 12 residues. The DNA of the CDR3 is TGTGCCACCTGGGTCCATTATTATAAGAAGCTCTTT. Residues: CATWVHYYKKLF.

This clone has a count of ten or more. The rearrangement joins TRGV5 to TRGJ1 or TRGJ2. This CDR3 is built from 14 residues. The germline CDR1 and CDR2 sequences are VINAFY and YDVSNSKD. V trimming: 0 bases; J trimming: 1 base; junction bases outside the gene matches: 3. The CDR3 DNA reads TGTGCCACCTGGGACAGGTTTAATTATTATAAGAAACTCTTT. Its translation is CATWDRFNYYKKLF.

This clone has at least ten counts. The likely explanation is a read error, given a far larger clone one base away. The same CDR3 is also encoded by other DNA sequences in this sample. The chain joins TRGV9 to TRGJP. No J gene is reported in TCRdb; it was inferred here by comparing the DNA with germline. Unmatched junction bases numbered 7, after V lost 1 base and J lost 7 bases. The germline V gene encodes CDR1 GITISATS and CDR2 ISYDGTV (reference sequence). The CDR3 spans 17 residues. The CDR3 sequence is CALWEVSGELGKKIKVF. The CDR3 DNA reads as TGTGCCTTGTGGGAGGTTTCTGGGGAGTTGGGCAAAAAAATCAAGGTATTT.

This clone was seen ten or more times. This likely traces to a read error, being one base from a far larger clone. The sample contains more than one DNA sequence encoding this CDR3. The genes are TRGV9 and TRGJP1. The J gene, missing from TCRdb, was assigned here through DNA to germline matching. The CDR3 spans 15 residues. Trimming took 0 bases from V and 2 from J; bases not matched to a gene: 3. Germline V CDR1 and CDR2: GITISATS, ISYDGTV (reference sequence). The CDR3 protein is CALWEVHTTGWFKIF. The CDR3 DNA follows: TGTGCCTTGTGGGAGGTGCACACCACTGGTTGGTTCAAGATATTT.

This clone was seen at least ten times. TCRdb has a much larger clone's protein, which differs at residue 10 from the translation of this DNA, likely because of a read error; what is shown is the protein translated from the DNA. The V and J genes are TRGV9 and TRGJ1 or TRGJ2. The J gene was not available in TCRdb and was assigned here by matching the DNA to germline segments. This CDR3 spans 13 amino acids. Per the germline V gene, CDR1 is GITISATS and CDR2 is ISYDGTV (reference sequence). CDR3 loop: CALWEAVRYRKLF. The CDR3 DNA reads TGTGCCTTGTGGGAGGCCGTCCGGTATAGGAAACTCTTT.

As concerns this clone: A much more abundant neighbour one base away suggests this may be a read error. The rearrangement links TRGV5 to TRGJ1 or TRGJ2. The J gene, left out of TCRdb, was set here by checking the DNA against germline. V lost 0 bases to trimming and J lost 3 bases; unmatched junction nucleotides: 20. Germline V CDR1 and CDR2: VINAFY, YDVSNSKD. This CDR3 comprises 19 residues. The CDR3 spells CATWDRRGVGPKVYYKKLF. DNA of the CDR3: TGTGCCACCTGGGACAGGCGTGGGGTAGGGCCGAAGGTTTATTATAAGAAACTCTTT.

Concerning this clone: TCRdb's entry gives the protein of a much larger clone, which mismatches this DNA's translation at residue 12, likely from a read error; the protein reported here is translated from the DNA. The rearrangement uses TRGV9 and TRGJP. Since TCRdb gives no J gene, matching the DNA to germline was used here to assign it. This CDR3 has 17 amino acids. Germline V gives CDR1 GITISATS, CDR2 ISYDGTV (reference sequence). DNA for the CDR3: TGTGCCTTGTGGGAGGGGGAGTTGGAGTTGGGCAGAAAAATCAAGGTATTT. Encoded protein: CALWEGELELGRKIKVF.

The chain uses TRGV2 and TRGJP2. No J segment appears in TCRdb, so it was assigned here by matching the sequence to germline. The CDR3 consists of 14 residues. V lost 6 bases to trimming and J lost 6 bases; unmatched junction nucleotides: 10. The germline CDR1 and CDR2 sequences are EGSNGY and YDSYNSKV. Here the CDR3 DNA reads TGTGCCACCTGGACGGGCTTTGGTGATTGGATCAAGACGTTT. As protein: CATWTGFGDWIKTF.

This clone has at least ten counts. TCRdb lists the protein of a much larger clone for this DNA, which differs at residue 12, so this is likely a read error; the protein given here is translated from the DNA itself. The genes are TRGV9 and TRGJP. Assignment of the J gene here rests on matching the DNA to germline, because TCRdb gives none. The CDR3 has 16 amino acids. Germline CDR1 reads GITISATS; CDR2 reads ISYDGTV (reference sequence). CDR3 loop: CALWEAMRKGKEIKVF. The CDR3 DNA reads as TGTGCCTTGTGGGAGGCCATGAGAAAGGGCAAAGAAATCAAGGTATTT.

This clone was counted many times. The chain links TRGV8 to TRGJP1. Trimming at V came to 0 bases and at J to 3 bases, leaving 4 bases not matched to a gene. The CDR3 totals 15 residues. Germline-derived CDR1 and CDR2 are VENAVY and YDSYNSRV. The CDR3 region has the DNA TGTGCCACCTGGGATAGGCCGTCCACTGGTTGGTTCAAGATATTT. It encodes CATWDRPSTGWFKIF.

In its sample, this clone was seen many times. The chain combines TRGV5 with TRGJP2. Germline lookup yields CDR1 VINAFY and CDR2 YDVSNSKD. Unmatched junction bases numbered 2, after V lost 0 bases and J lost 7 bases. CDR3 length: 13 residues. The CDR3 reads CATWDRLDWIKTF. CDR3 DNA sequence: TGTGCCACCTGGGACAGGCTTGATTGGATCAAGACGTTT.

This clone was recorded at least ten times. A read error likely explains why the TCRdb protein, taken from a much larger clone, differs from this DNA's translation at residue 8; the protein shown is translated from the DNA. V usage is TRGV2 and J usage is TRGJ1 or TRGJ2. There are 16 residues in the CDR3. Germline CDR1 is EGSNGY and CDR2 is YDSYNSKV. With 1 base clipped from V and 0 bases from J, the junction kept 9 bases outside the gene matches. The CDR3 region has the DNA TGTGCCACCTGGGACGGAATCCCTCCGAATTATTATAAGAAACTCTTT. This gives the protein CATWDGIPPNYYKKLF.

A word on this clone: The TCRdb protein comes from a much larger clone and disagrees with this DNA's translation at residue 12, likely due to a read error; the protein given here is derived from the DNA. V gene TRGV9 combines with J gene TRGJP. TCRdb lists no J gene, so it was determined here by aligning the DNA to germline. V trimming: 1 base; J trimming: 9 bases; junction bases outside the gene matches: 18. Germline V CDR1 and CDR2: GITISATS, ISYDGTV (reference sequence). The length of the CDR3 is 20 residues. CDR3 nucleotide sequence: TGTGCCTTGTGGGAGGTCCCAACCTGGGAGAAAGGGTTGGGCAAAAAAATCAAGGTATTT. Translating it yields CALWEVPTWEKGLGKKIKVF.

This clone was counted between two and nine times. With a far larger clone one base away, a read error is the likely cause. The same CDR3 also results from other DNA sequences found in this sample. The V gene call is TRGV2, and the J gene call is absent. Germline-derived CDR1 and CDR2 are EGSNGY and YDSYNSKV. CDR3 length: 14 amino acids. Here the CDR3 DNA reads TGTGCCACCTGGGACGAATCTCGGACTTATAAGAAGCTCTTT. Translation gives CATWDESRTYKKLF.

To note about this clone: TCRdb shows a much larger clone's protein in place of this DNA's translation, and the two differ at residue 4, likely through a read error; the protein shown is translated from the DNA. The chain links TRGV3 to TRGJ1 or TRGJ2. TCRdb leaves out the J gene; it was filled in here by matching the DNA to germline. The CDR3 length is 13 residues. Germline lookup yields CDR1 VTNTFY and CDR2 YDVSTARD (reference sequence). The CDR3 sequence is CATCDMGYYKKLF. For the CDR3, the DNA is TGTGCCACCTGCGACATGGGATATTATAAGAAACTCTTT.